These 29 T cell receptor beta chains were all obtained from the same sample, sequenced in a study of T cells in Graves' hyperthyroidism and ophthalmopathy. There were TCR beta CDR3 regions amplified from RNA transcripts. First-round RT-PCR of the TCR CDR3 relied on the HTBI primer set. Each CDR3 protein gets one entry after TCRdb re-called the multiplex PCR reads with MiXCR. This repertoire shows about 480,000 distinct CDR3 sequences, around 22% found once; its top ten account for about 11%. Sequenced input: blood. The receptors originated from a woman aged 25-40 years with Graves' ophthalmopathy.

This clonotype was found a few times. The chain carries TRBV6-4 and TRBJ1-1; D ambiguous. Germline values: CDR1 MRHNA, CDR2 SNTAGT. V was cut by 3 bases and J by 0 bases, with 11 bases left in between. The CDR3 covers 15 residues. The CDR3 region has the DNA TGTGCCAGCAGTGAAGTTTATGGGATGAACACTGAAGCTTTCTTT. Protein: CASSEVYGMNTEAFF.

Only a few counts were recorded for this clonotype. The chain carries TRBV4-3 and TRBJ2-2, with D perhaps TRBD1 (6 bases). V lost 1 base and J 5 bases, leaving 8 bases between the germline ends. The CDR3 is 14 residues long. CDR1 and CDR2 (germline): LGHNA, YSLEER. The CDR3 loop is CASSQAQGTGELFF. The DNA for the CDR3 is TGCGCCAGCAGCCAAGCCCAGGGGACCGGGGAGCTGTTTTTT.

Ten or more counts support this clonotype. The CDR3: CASSPSGAPTDTQYF. The CDR3 DNA sequence: TGTGCCAGCAGCCCTAGCGGGGCTCCCACAGATACGCAGTATTTT. This chain joins TRBV11-1 and TRBJ2-3, with TRBD2 matching 9 bases. The V segment lost 5 bases and the J segment 2 bases; nucleotides outside the gene matches: 5. CDR1 SGHAT and CDR2 FQDESV come from the germline V gene (reference sequence). The CDR3 runs 15 residues.

This clonotype has a count of ten or more. The chain combines TRBV13 with TRBJ1-2, with D possibly matching TRBD1 (5 bases). V shed 7 bases and J shed 2 bases, with 11 bases lying between them. There are 13 residues in the CDR3. Per the germline V gene, CDR1 is PRHDT and CDR2 is FYEKMQ (reference sequence). DNA for the CDR3: TGTGCCAGCACCCACCGGGACAACTATGGCTACACCTTC. It is translated as CASTHRDNYGYTF.

There are a few counts of this clonotype. The CDR3: CASSYPEVTGELFF. CDR3 coding DNA: TGTGCCAGCAGTTACCCAGAAGTCACCGGGGAGCTGTTTTTT. The chain recombines TRBV6-2 or TRBV6-3 with TRBJ2-2; no definite D call. Germline-derived CDR1 and CDR2 are MNHEY and SVGEGT. The V and J ends lost 2 bases and 4 bases respectively, with 8 bases between them. The CDR3 spans 14 residues.

This chain connects TRBV4-2 to TRBJ1-1, with TRBD1 matching over 9 bases. Germline CDR1 reads LGHNA; CDR2 reads YNFKEQ. V lost 4 bases to trimming and J lost 1 base; unmatched junction nucleotides: 4. The CDR3 has 15 amino acids. The CDR3 DNA reads as TGTGCCAGCAGCCCGGGACAGGGACCGAACACTGAAGCTTTCTTT. This gives the protein CASSPGQGPNTEAFF.

This clonotype has at least ten counts. The CDR3, as DNA: TGCAGCGTTGCAGAACACACCTACGAGCAGTACTTC. It specifies CSVAEHTYEQYF. This sequence joins TRBV29-1 and TRBJ2-7, with D unresolved. This CDR3 has 12 residues. Germline CDR1 is SQVTM and CDR2 is ANQGSEA. The germline V and J ends were trimmed by 4 bases and 2 bases, with 9 bases remaining between them.

CDR3: CATSDSGTSPYEQYF. CDR3 sequence (DNA): TGTGCCACCAGTGATTCCGGGACATCCCCCTACGAGCAGTACTTC. The V and J genes are TRBV24-1 and TRBJ2-7; D may be TRBD1 (6 bases). Germline V gives CDR1 KGHDR, CDR2 SFDVKD. The CDR3 length is 15 residues. V was trimmed by 2 bases and J by 2 bases, leaving 12 bases between them.

This clonotype has only a few counts. The V gene is TRBV6-1, the J gene TRBJ1-1; D is unclear. The CDR3 contains 15 residues. The germline V gene encodes CDR1 MNHNS and CDR2 SASEGT. V shed 4 bases and J shed 2 bases, with 14 bases lying between them. The CDR3 is CASSVAAMLNTEAFF. CDR3 sequence (DNA): TGTGCCAGCAGTGTGGCGGCGATGCTAAACACTGAAGCTTTCTTT.

This clonotype was counted many times. This chain links TRBV6-1 with TRBJ2-7, with 8 bases identical to TRBD1. CDR1 is MNHNS, CDR2 SASEGT, per germline. The ends lost 6 bases at V and 4 bases at J; junction bases unmatched: 8. This CDR3 contains 14 residues. CDR3 nucleotides: TGTGCCAGCAGAAAAGGGACAGGTTGGTACGAGCAGTACTTC. This translates into CASRKGTGWYEQYF.

In its sample, this clonotype was seen many times. The rearrangement joins TRBV29-1 to TRBJ1-2; TRBD1 matches 7 bases. This CDR3 comprises 14 residues. From germline, CDR1 is SQVTM and CDR2 ANQGSEA. V was clipped by 4 bases and J by 8 bases; unmatched bases: 13. The CDR3 loop is CSVATNRDSWGYTF. CDR3 nucleotides: TGCAGCGTTGCTACCAACCGGGACAGTTGGGGCTACACCTTC.

This clonotype was counted at least ten times. The chain recombines TRBV27 with TRBJ2-7; TRBD1 matches at 8 bases. Germline CDR1 and CDR2: MNHEY and SMNVEV (reference sequence). The CDR3 length is 14 residues. J lost 6 bases, V lost 6 bases, and 10 bases had no gene match. The CDR3 sequence: CASSLDRVSLEQYF. The CDR3 DNA sequence: TGTGCCAGCAGCCTGGACAGGGTGTCTCTCGAGCAGTACTTC.

This clonotype turned up a few times. V is TRBV3-1 and J is TRBJ2-4; 8 bases line up with TRBD2. The trim removed 4 bases at V and 3 bases at J, leaving 2 bases unmatched. The CDR3 loop spans 14 amino acids. Germline CDR1 and CDR2: LGHDT and YNNKEL (reference sequence). The CDR3 region is CASSPGGGKNIQYF. CDR3 DNA sequence: TGTGCCAGCAGCCCGGGGGGGGGCAAAAACATTCAGTACTTC.

This clonotype was counted at least ten times. This CDR3 is CASSPLTRPGNYGYTF. The CDR3 nucleotides read TGTGCCAGCAGCCCCCTAACCCGGCCAGGGAACTATGGCTACACCTTC. The chain employs TRBV6-1 and TRBJ1-2; possible D gene TRBD1, 5 bases. Germline V CDR1 and CDR2: MNHNS, SASEGT. CDR3 length: 16 residues. Trimming removed 6 bases at V and 2 bases at J, with 19 bases between.

This clonotype has a count of ten or more. The chain employs TRBV20-1 and TRBJ2-7, with D unclear. Germline loops: CDR1 DFQATT, CDR2 SNEGSKA (reference sequence). This CDR3 comprises 11 residues. Trimming took 5 bases from V and 4 from J, leaving 9 bases between them. CDR3 sequence: CSASLRYEQYF. The CDR3 DNA sequence: TGCAGTGCTTCTCTACGGTACGAGCAGTACTTC.

This clonotype was recorded a few times. The V call is TRBV30, the J call TRBJ1-5; D gene ambiguous. The CDR3 totals 14 residues. The V gene lost 2 bases and the J gene lost 0 bases, with 8 bases spanning the gap. Germline CDR1 and CDR2: GTSNPN and SVGIG (reference sequence). CDR3 DNA: TGTGCCTGGAGTTTCGGGGTTAGCAATCAGCCCCAGCATTTT. Residues: CAWSFGVSNQPQHF. The complete variable domain, with remaining parts taken from reference TRBV30 and TRBJ1-5, reads SQTIHQWPATLVQPVGSPLSLECTVEGTSNPNLYWYRQAAGRGLQLLFYSVGIGQISSEVPQNLSASRPQDRQFILSSKKLLLSDSGFYLCAWSFGVSNQPQHFGDGTRLSIL.

There are a few counts of this clonotype. This chain connects TRBV11-2 to TRBJ1-2, with 9 positions matching TRBD1. This CDR3 is 14 amino acids long. The V gene end was trimmed by 5 bases and the J gene end by 5 bases; junction bases not matched to a gene: 6. CDR1 and CDR2 (germline): SGHAT, FQNNGV. CDR3 DNA: TGTGCCAGCAGCCACAGGGGGCGTCAATATGGCTACACCTTC. It encodes CASSHRGRQYGYTF.

Only one count was recorded for this clonotype. The V call is TRBV4-1, the J call TRBJ1-5, with D unclear. Deletions cut 10 bases from V and 0 bases from J, with 10 bases between. Looked up from germline, CDR1 is MGHRA and CDR2 is YSYEKL. This CDR3 is 13 amino acids long. This chain's CDR3 is CATSLYSNQPQHF. The CDR3 region has the DNA TGCGCCACGTCGCTTTATAGCAATCAGCCCCAGCATTTT.

This clonotype was seen ten or more times. The chain combines TRBV19 with TRBJ1-1; no clear D. Trimming took off 4 bases at V and 1 base at J, with 10 bases between the two ends. Germline loops: CDR1 LNHDA, CDR2 SQIVND (reference sequence). There are 14 residues in the CDR3. CDR3 protein: CASSTQTENTEAFF. CDR3 coding DNA: TGTGCCAGTAGTACCCAGACGGAGAACACTGAAGCTTTCTTT.

This rearrangement joins TRBV3-1 to TRBJ1-1; D not resolved. CDR3 length: 16 amino acids. The V end lost 0 bases, the J end lost 5 bases, and 16 bases lay between the germline ends. CDR1 and CDR2 (germline): LGHDT, YNNKEL (reference sequence). CDR3 nucleotide sequence: TGTGCCAGCAGCCAAGAAGGGCGTCTAGAGGATACTGAAGCTTTCTTT. Its translation is CASSQEGRLEDTEAFF.

The chain joins TRBV30 to TRBJ2-7; 12 bases match TRBD2. In germline, CDR1 is GTSNPN, CDR2 SVGIG (reference sequence). J lost 7 bases, V lost 1 base, and 8 bases had no gene match. The CDR3 covers 15 residues. The CDR3 DNA reads as TGTGCCTGGAGTGAGGGATCTAGCGGGAGGGGTGAGCAGTACTTC. Translated, it gives CAWSEGSSGRGEQYF.

This clonotype came up many times. The chain employs TRBV29-1 and TRBJ1-2; D ambiguous. The CDR3 is 11 amino acids. V gave up 4 bases and J gave up 7 bases, with 10 bases separating them. Germline loops: CDR1 SQVTM, CDR2 ANQGSEA. The CDR3 is CSVGGSFGYTF. The CDR3 DNA is TGCAGCGTTGGGGGATCTTTTGGCTACACCTTC.

This clonotype was seen many times. V is TRBV2 and J is TRBJ2-7; 11 bases match TRBD2. V lost 6 bases to trimming and J lost 9 bases; unmatched junction nucleotides: 13. The CDR3 has 15 residues. Germline lookup yields CDR1 SNHLY and CDR2 FYNNEI. CDR3 protein: CASRKGLADGIAQYF. CDR3 nucleotide sequence: TGTGCCAGCAGAAAGGGACTAGCGGATGGCATTGCGCAGTACTTC.

This rearrangement joins TRBV28 to TRBJ2-7; maybe TRBD2 (6 bases). CDR3 length equals 15 residues. The germline V gene encodes CDR1 MDHEN and CDR2 SYDVKM. Trimming pared 1 base from V and 4 bases from J, leaving 14 bases between. In nucleotides, the CDR3 is TGTGCCAGCAGTTTATCGGCGGGACGATTATACGAGCAGTACTTC. Translating it yields CASSLSAGRLYEQYF.

V is TRBV7-8 and J is TRBJ1-1; D unresolved. The germline V and J ends were trimmed by 2 bases and 3 bases, with 10 bases remaining between them. The CDR3 is 14 amino acids. Germline CDR1 and CDR2: SGHVS and FQNEAQ. CDR3 nucleotides: TGTGCCAGCAGCTTATTGCAGGAGGACACTGAAGCTTTCTTT. This translates into CASSLLQEDTEAFF.

This clonotype was recorded at least ten times. This rearrangement joins TRBV6-5 to TRBJ1-1; no firm D call. The CDR3 loop spans 14 amino acids. Trimming removed 0 bases at V and 1 base at J, with 6 bases between. Per germline, CDR1 MNHEY and CDR2 SVGAGI. DNA of the CDR3: TGTGCCAGCAGTTACTCGTATAGGAACACTGAAGCTTTCTTT. This sequence encodes CASSYSYRNTEAFF.

This clonotype was observed many times. V is TRBV9 and J is TRBJ2-7; 8 bases match TRBD1. J lost 6 bases, V lost 3 bases, and 8 bases had no gene match. Germline loops: CDR1 SGDLS, CDR2 YYNGEE. The CDR3 is 14 amino acids. The CDR3 coding sequence is TGTGCCAGCAGCGCCGAGGACAGGGTTAGCGAGCAGTACTTC. Amino acids: CASSAEDRVSEQYF.

This clonotype was detected a few times. One junction end does not reproduce the germline sequence, and a read error may be involved. The chain carries TRBV12-3 or TRBV12-4 and TRBJ1-2; D is uncertain. The CDR3 consists of 12 residues. The CDR3 loop reads CASSPLDYSYTF. CDR3 coding DNA: TGTGCCAGCAGCCCGTTAGACTATAGCTACACCTTC.

The chain is built from TRBV12-3 or TRBV12-4 and TRBJ2-5, with a tentative D call TRBD2 (5 bases). This CDR3 has 17 residues. Trimming took off 5 bases at V and 4 bases at J, with 23 bases between the two ends. CDR3 DNA sequence: TGTGCCAGCAGTCTGTTCGGAGCGGCCGATGCAGGAGAGACCCAGTACTTC. Protein sequence: CASSLFGAADAGETQYF.